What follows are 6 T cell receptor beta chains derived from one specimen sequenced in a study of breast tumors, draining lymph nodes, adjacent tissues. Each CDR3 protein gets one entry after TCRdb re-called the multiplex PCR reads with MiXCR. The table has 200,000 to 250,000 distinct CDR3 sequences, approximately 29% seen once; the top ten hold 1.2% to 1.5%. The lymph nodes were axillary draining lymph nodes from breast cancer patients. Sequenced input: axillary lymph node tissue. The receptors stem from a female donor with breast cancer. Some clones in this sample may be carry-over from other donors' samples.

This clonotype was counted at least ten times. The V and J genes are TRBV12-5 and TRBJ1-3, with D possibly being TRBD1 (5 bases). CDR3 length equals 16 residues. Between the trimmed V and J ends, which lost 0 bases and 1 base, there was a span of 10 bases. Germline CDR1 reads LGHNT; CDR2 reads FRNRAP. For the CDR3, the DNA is TGTGCTAGTGGTTTGGTACTGAGGGGTTCTGGAAACACCATATATTTT. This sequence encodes CASGLVLRGSGNTIYF.

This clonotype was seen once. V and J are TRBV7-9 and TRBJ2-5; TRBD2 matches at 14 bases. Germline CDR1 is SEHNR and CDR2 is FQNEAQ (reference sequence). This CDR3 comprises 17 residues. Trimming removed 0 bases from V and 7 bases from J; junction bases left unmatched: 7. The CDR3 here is CASSLAGTSGGGGTQYF. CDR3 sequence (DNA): TGTGCCAGCAGCTTAGCCGGGACTAGCGGGGGAGGGGGGACCCAGTACTTC.

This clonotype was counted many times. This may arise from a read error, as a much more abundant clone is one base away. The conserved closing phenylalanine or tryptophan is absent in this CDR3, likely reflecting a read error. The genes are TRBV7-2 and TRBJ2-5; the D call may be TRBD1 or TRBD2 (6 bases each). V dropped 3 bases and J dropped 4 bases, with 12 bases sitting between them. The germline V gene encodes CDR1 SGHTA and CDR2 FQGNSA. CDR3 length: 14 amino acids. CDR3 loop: CASSLVGGGETQYL. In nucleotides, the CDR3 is TGTGCCAGCAGCTTGGTGGGGGGCGGAGAGACCCAGTACCTC.

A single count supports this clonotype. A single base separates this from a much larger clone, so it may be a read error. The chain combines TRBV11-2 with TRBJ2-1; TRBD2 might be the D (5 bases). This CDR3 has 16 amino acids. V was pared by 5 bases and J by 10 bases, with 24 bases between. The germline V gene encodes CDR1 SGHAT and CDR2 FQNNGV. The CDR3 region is CASSLRAGTTTQEQFF. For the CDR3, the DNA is TGTGCCAGCAGCCTTCGGGCGGGTACCACAACTCAGGAGCAGTTCTTC.

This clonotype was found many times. The CDR3 sequence: CASSQRTSSYEQYF. The CDR3 DNA reads as TGTGCCAGCAGCCAGAGGACGTCAAGCTACGAGCAGTACTTC. This sequence joins TRBV3-1 and TRBJ2-7; D ambiguous. V lost 3 bases to trimming and J lost 3 bases, with 12 bases between them. Germline V CDR1 and CDR2: LGHDT, YNNKEL (reference sequence). The CDR3 has 14 residues.

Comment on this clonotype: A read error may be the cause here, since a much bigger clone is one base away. Here the CDR3 DNA reads TGTGCCAGCAGCTTAGGATTGGGGTACCAAGAGACCCAGCACTTC. Residues: CASSLGLGYQETQHF. The chain is built from TRBV7-9 and TRBJ2-5; no definite D call. The CDR3 runs 15 residues. CDR1 SEHNR and CDR2 FQNEAQ come from the germline V gene (reference sequence).